The next 3 T cell receptor beta chains were all read from a single sample in a study of T cell changes during pregnancy in multiple sclerosis. The data were produced by immunoSEQ multiplex PCR, yet TCRdb's version contains in-frame clones alone and is incomplete. This sample has tens of thousands of clones, with 92% found just once. This sample comprised peripheral blood, obtained in the first trimester of pregnancy. The receptors here all came from a female donor with multiple sclerosis, enrolled in a pregnancy study.

This sequence joins TRBV7-9 and TRBJ2-7; the D gene is possibly TRBD1 (6 bases). Trimming left V 5 bases short and J 4 bases short, with 15 bases between. Germline CDR1 is SEHNR and CDR2 is FQNEAQ (reference sequence). CDR3 length: 14 amino acids. In DNA form, the CDR3 reads TGTGCCAGCAGCGCCCCAGGGGCTGCATACGAGCAGTACTTC. This sequence encodes CASSAPGAAYEQYF.

The chain joins TRBV28 to TRBJ2-7; 8 bases agree with TRBD2. This CDR3 has 14 residues. The junction had 6 bases not matched to a gene; V was cut back by 2 bases and J by 6 bases. In germline, CDR1 is MDHEN, CDR2 SYDVKM. The CDR3 DNA is TGTGCCAGCAGTTTACAGCGGGAGCGGCGCGAGCAGTACTTC. As protein: CASSLQRERREQYF.

V usage is TRBV7-2 and J usage is TRBJ2-1; 12 bases map to TRBD1. The V gene's germline CDR1 is SGHTA and CDR2 FQGNSA. CDR3 size: 14 residues. The V segment lost 5 bases and the J segment 8 bases; nucleotides outside the gene matches: 4. Written as DNA, the CDR3 is TGTGCCAGCAGCATGGGACAGGGGGCAGATGAGCAGTTCTTC. Encoded protein: CASSMGQGADEQFF.